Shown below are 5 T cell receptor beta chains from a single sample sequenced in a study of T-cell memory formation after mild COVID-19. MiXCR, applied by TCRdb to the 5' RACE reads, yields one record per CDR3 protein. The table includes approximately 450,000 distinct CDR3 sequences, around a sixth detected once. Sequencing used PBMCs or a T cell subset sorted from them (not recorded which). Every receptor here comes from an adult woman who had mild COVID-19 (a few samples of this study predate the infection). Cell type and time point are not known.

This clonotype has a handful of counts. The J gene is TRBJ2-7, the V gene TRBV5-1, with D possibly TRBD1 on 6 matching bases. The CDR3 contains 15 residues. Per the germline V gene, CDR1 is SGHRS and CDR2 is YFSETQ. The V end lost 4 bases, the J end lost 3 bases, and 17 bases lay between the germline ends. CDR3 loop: CASSAATGRIYEQYF. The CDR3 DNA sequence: TGCGCCAGCAGCGCGGCGACAGGAAGAATCTACGAGCAGTACTTC. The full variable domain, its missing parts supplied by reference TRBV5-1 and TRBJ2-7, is KAGVTQTPRYLIKTRGQQVTLSCSPISGHRSVSWYQQTPGQGLQFLFEYFSETQRNKGNFPGRFSGRQFSNSRSEMNVSTLELGDSALYLCASSAATGRIYEQYFGPGTRLTVT.

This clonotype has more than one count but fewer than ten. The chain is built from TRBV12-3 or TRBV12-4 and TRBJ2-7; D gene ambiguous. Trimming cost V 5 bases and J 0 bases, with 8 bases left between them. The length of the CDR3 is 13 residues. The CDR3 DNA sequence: TGTGCCAGCAGTAACCGGTACTCCTACGAGCAGTACTTC. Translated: CASSNRYSYEQYF.

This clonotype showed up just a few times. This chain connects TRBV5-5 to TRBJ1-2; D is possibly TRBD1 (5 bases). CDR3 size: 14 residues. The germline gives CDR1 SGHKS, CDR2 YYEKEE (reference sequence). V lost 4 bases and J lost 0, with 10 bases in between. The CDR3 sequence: CASSQMTANYGYTF. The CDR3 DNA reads TGTGCCAGCAGCCAAATGACAGCTAACTATGGCTACACCTTC.

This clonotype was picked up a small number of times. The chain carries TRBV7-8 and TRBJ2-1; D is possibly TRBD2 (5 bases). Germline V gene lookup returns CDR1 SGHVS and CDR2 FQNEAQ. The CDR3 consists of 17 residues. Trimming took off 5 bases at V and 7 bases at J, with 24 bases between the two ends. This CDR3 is CASSLPLKRMAENEQFF. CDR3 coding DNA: TGTGCCAGCAGCCTACCCCTGAAGCGGATGGCGGAAAATGAGCAGTTCTTC.

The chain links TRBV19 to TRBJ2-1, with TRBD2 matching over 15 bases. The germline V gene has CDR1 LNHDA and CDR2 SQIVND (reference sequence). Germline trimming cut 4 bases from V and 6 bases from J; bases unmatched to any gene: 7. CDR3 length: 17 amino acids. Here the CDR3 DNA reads TGTGCCAGTAGTACGGGACTAGCGGGAGGACCCGGCAATGAGCAGTTCTTC. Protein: CASSTGLAGGPGNEQFF. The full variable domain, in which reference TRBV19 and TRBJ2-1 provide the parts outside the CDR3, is DGGITQSPKYLFRKEGQNVTLSCEQNLNHDAMYWYRQDPGQGLRLIYYSQIVNDFQKGDIAEGYSVSREKKESFPLTVTSAQKNPTAFYLCASSTGLAGGPGNEQFFGPGTRLTVL.